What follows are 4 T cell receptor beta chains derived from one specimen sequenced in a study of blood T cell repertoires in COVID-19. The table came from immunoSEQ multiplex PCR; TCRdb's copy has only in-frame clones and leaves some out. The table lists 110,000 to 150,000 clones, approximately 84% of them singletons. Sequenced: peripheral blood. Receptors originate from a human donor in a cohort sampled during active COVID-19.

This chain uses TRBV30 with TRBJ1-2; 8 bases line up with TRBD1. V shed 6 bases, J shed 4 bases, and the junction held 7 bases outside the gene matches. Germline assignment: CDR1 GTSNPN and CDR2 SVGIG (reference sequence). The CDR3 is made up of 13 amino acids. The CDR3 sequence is CACLRDRPYGYTF. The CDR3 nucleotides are TGTGCCTGCCTGCGGGACAGGCCCTATGGCTACACCTTC. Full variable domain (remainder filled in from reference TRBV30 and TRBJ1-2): SQTIHQWPATLVQPVGSPLSLECTVEGTSNPNLYWYRQAAGRGLQLLFYSVGIGQISSEVPQNLSASRPQDRQFILSSKKLLLSDSGFYLCACLRDRPYGYTFGSGTRLTVV.

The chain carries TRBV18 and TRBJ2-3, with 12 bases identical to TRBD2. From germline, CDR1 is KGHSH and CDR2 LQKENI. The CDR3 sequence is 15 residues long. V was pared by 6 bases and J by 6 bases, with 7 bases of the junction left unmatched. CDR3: CASSRGLAGIDTQYF. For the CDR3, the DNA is TGTGCCAGCTCCCGAGGACTAGCGGGGATTGATACGCAGTATTTT.

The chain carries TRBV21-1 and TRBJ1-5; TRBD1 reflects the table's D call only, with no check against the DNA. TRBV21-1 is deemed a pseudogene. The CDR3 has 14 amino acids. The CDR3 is CASRGTGGNQPQHF. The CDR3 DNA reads TGTGCCAGCAGGGGGACAGGGGGGAATCAGCCCCAGCATTTT.

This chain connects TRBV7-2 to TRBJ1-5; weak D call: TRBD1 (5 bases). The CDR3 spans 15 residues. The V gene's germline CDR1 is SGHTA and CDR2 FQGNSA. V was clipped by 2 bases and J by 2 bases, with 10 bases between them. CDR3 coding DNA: TGTGCCAGCAGCTTACAGGGTTTGGGCAATCAGCCCCAGCATTTT. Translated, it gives CASSLQGLGNQPQHF.